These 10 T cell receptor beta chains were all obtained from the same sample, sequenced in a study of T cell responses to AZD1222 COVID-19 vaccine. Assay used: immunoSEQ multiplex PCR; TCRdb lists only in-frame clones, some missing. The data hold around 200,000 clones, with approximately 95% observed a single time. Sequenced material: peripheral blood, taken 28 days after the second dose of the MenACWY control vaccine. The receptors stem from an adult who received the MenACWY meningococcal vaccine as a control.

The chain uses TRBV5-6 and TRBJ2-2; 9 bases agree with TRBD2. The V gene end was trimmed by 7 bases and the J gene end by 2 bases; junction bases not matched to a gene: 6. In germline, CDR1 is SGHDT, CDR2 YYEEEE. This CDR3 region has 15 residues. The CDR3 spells CASHIAGVNTGELFF. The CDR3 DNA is TGTGCCAGCCATATAGCGGGGGTAAACACCGGGGAGCTGTTTTTT. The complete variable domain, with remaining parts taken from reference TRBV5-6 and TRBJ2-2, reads DAGVTQSPTHLIKTRGQQVTLRCSPKSGHDTVSWYQQALGQGPQFIFQYYEEEERQRGNFPDRFSGHQFPNYSSELNVNALLLGDSALYLCASHIAGVNTGELFFGEGSRLTVL.

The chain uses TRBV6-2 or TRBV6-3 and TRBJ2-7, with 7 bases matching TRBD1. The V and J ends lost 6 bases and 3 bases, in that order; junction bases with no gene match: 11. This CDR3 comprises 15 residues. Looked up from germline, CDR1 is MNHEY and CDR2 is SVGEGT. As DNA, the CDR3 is TGTGCCAGCAGCCGCCAGGGACAGTTGAACTACGAGCAGTACTTC. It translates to CASSRQGQLNYEQYF.

The CDR3 is CASSEVGTGYEQYF. The CDR3 nucleotides read TGTGCCAGCAGTGAAGTGGGGACAGGCTACGAGCAGTACTTC. The chain carries TRBV2 and TRBJ2-7; 8 bases are shared with TRBD1. From germline, CDR1 is SNHLY and CDR2 FYNNEI. CDR3 length equals 14 residues. V shed 1 base and J 3 bases; nucleotides not matched to a gene: 2.

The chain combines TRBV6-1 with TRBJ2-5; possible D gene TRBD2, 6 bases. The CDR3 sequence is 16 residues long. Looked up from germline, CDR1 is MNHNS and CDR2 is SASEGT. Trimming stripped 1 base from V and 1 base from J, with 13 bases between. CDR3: CASSEVKGGLQETQYF. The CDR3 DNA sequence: TGTGCCAGCAGTGAAGTAAAGGGAGGCCTCCAAGAGACCCAGTACTTC.

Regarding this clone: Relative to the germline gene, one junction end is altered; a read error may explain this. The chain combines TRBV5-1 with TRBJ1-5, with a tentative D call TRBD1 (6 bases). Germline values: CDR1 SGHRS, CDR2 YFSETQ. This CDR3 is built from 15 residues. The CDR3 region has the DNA TGCGCCAGCAGCGCCCAAGGGGGAGGCAACCAGCCCCAGCATTTT. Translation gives CASSAQGGGNQPQHF.

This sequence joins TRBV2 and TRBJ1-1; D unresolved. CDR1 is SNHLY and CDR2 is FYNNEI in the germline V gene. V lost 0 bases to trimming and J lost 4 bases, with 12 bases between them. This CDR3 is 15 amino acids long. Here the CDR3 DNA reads TGTGCCAGCAGTGAAGCACCGGGGTGGGGCACTGAAGCTTTCTTT. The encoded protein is CASSEAPGWGTEAFF.

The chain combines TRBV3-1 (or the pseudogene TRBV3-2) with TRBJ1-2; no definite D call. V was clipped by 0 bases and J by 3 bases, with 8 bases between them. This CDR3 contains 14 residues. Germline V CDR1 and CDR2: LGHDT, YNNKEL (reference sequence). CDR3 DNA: TGTGCCAGCAGCCAAGATCTCAGGTACTATGGCTACACCTTC. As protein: CASSQDLRYYGYTF.

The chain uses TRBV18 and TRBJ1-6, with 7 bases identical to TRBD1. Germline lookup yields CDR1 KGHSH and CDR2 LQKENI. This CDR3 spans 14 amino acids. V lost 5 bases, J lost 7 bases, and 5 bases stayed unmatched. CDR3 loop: CASSADRTNSPLHF. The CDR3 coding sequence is TGTGCCAGCTCAGCGGACAGGACCAATTCACCCCTCCACTTT.

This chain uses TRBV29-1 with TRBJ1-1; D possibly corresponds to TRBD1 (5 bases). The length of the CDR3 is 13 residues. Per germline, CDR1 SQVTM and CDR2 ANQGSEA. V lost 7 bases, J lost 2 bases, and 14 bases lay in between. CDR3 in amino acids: CSAEDRRNTEAFF. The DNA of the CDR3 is TGCAGCGCCGAAGACAGAAGAAACACTGAAGCTTTCTTT.

This CDR3 reads CATRTGVFYEQYF. The DNA of the CDR3 is TGTGCCACAAGGACAGGGGTTTTCTACGAGCAGTACTTC. This sequence joins TRBV2 and TRBJ2-7; 9 bases fit TRBD1. Germline assignment: CDR1 SNHLY and CDR2 FYNNEI. J lost 3 bases, V lost 10 bases, and 7 bases had no gene match. The CDR3 runs to 13 residues.